This TCR beta chain originates from a study of Ad26.COV2.S vaccination and SARS-CoV-2 variants. Trimming cost V 0 bases and J 5 bases, with 17 bases left between them. The germline V gene has CDR1 SGHRS and CDR2 YFSETQ. The CDR3 has 16 residues. The treatment denotes: around 19 received Ad26.COV2.S at low or high dose, single or two shots; roughly 5 received placebo; per-sample allocation not given. Samples were taken on day 63 after the first vaccine or placebo injection. Assay used: immunoSEQ multiplex PCR; TCRdb lists only in-frame clones, some missing. This table holds around 300,000 clones, roughly 90% found once.

The clonotype comes from a person aged 18 to 65 who received the Ad26.COV2.S COVID-19 vaccine or a placebo. The source was peripheral blood, collected in a trial of Ad26.COV2.S vaccine versus placebo. This rearrangement joins TRBV5-1 to TRBJ1-1, with D perhaps TRBD1 (6 bases). Here the CDR3 reads CASSLAFAGVGTEAFF. The DNA of the CDR3 is TGCGCCAGCAGCTTGGCCTTTGCAGGGGTTGGGACTGAAGCTTTCTTT.